One sample yielded the 11 T cell receptor beta chains listed below, sequenced in a study of blood T cell repertoires in COVID-19. Measured with immunoSEQ multiplex PCR; TCRdb has only the in-frame clones, and not every one. The profile shows about 400,000 clones, around nine tenths of them singletons. Sequencing used peripheral blood. All receptors derive from a human donor in a cohort sampled during active COVID-19.

This clone appeared a few times. This sequence joins TRBV30 and TRBJ1-6, with 8 bases matching TRBD1. CDR3 length: 13 residues. CDR1 GTSNPN and CDR2 SVGIG come from the germline V gene (reference sequence). J gave up 5 bases and V 5 bases, and 2 bases lay outside the gene matches. CDR3 DNA: TGTGCCTGGGGACAGGGTGATAATTCACCCCTCCACTTT. Protein product: CAWGQGDNSPLHF.

V and J are TRBV3-1 (or the pseudogene TRBV3-2) and TRBJ1-2; tentatively, D is TRBD1 (5 bases). The CDR3 runs 14 residues. V was trimmed by 4 bases and J by 14 bases, leaving 23 bases between them. Per germline, CDR1 LGHDT and CDR2 YNNKEL (reference sequence). CDR3 in amino acids: CASSLPGGRGNGTF. The CDR3 DNA is TGTGCCAGCAGCCTCCCCGGGGGAAGGGGCAACGGTACCTTC.

This chain uses TRBV5-5 with TRBJ2-7; D uncertain. Trimming took off 2 bases at V and 6 bases at J, with 6 bases between the two ends. The germline gives CDR1 SGHKS, CDR2 YYEKEE (reference sequence). The CDR3 contains 11 residues. The CDR3 nucleotides read TGTGCCAGCAGCTTAAATCTCGAGCAGTACTTC. Translated: CASSLNLEQYF. Filled out from reference TRBV5-5 and TRBJ2-7, the complete variable domain reads DAGVTQSPTHLIKTRGQQVTLRCSPISGHKSVSWYQQVLGQGPQFIFQYYEKEERGRGNFPDRFSARQFPNYSSELNVNALLLGDSALYLCASSLNLEQYFGPGTRLTVT.

The V gene is TRBV30, the J gene TRBJ1-5; maybe TRBD1 (6 bases). The CDR3 is 15 amino acids. The V end was cut by 1 base, the J end by 7 bases, with 17 bases between. Looked up from germline, CDR1 is GTSNPN and CDR2 is SVGIG (reference sequence). As DNA, the CDR3 is TGTGCCTGGAGTGAGCCCCCGGCAGGGGACCAGCCCCAGCATTTT. It translates to CAWSEPPAGDQPQHF.

The V call is TRBV2, the J call TRBJ2-1, with a tentative D call TRBD1 (5 bases). There are 13 residues in the CDR3. Trimming left V 4 bases short and J 5 bases short, with 9 bases between. The germline CDR1 and CDR2 sequences are SNHLY and FYNNEI. The CDR3 DNA follows: TGTGCCAGCAGTGGCCTAGGGGACAATGAGCAGTTCTTC. Translation: CASSGLGDNEQFF. The complete variable domain, with remaining parts taken from reference TRBV2 and TRBJ2-1, reads EPEVTQTPSHQVTQMGQEVILRCVPISNHLYFYWYRQILGQKVEFLVSFYNNEISEKSEIFDDQFSVERPDGSNFTLKIRSTKLEDSAMYFCASSGLGDNEQFFGPGTRLTVL.

The J gene is TRBJ2-2, the V gene TRBV5-1; the match to TRBD1 covers 9 bases. Germline CDR1 and CDR2: SGHRS and YFSETQ. This CDR3 is built from 15 residues. V was pared by 3 bases and J by 7 bases, with 7 bases of the junction left unmatched. The CDR3 DNA is TGCGCCAGCAGCTGGGACAGGGAAGGAGGCGGGGAGCTGTTTTTT. As protein: CASSWDREGGGELFF.

This rearrangement joins TRBV21-1 to TRBJ1-3; whether TRBD1, the table's D call, matches the DNA was not checked. TRBV21-1 is a listed pseudogene. The CDR3 covers 17 residues. The CDR3 nucleotides read TGTGCCAGCAGCAGTAGCACAGGGTCATTCTCTGGAAACACCATATATTTT. Encoded protein: CASSSSTGSFSGNTIYF.

The chain joins TRBV25-1 to TRBJ2-1; 7 bases map to TRBD2. The ends lost 0 bases at V and 7 bases at J; junction bases unmatched: 3. The CDR3 is 14 amino acids. Germline CDR1 and CDR2: MGHDK and SYGVNS. In DNA form, the CDR3 reads TGTGCCAGCAGTGAATATGGGGGGGAGAATGAGCAGTTCTTC. This codes for CASSEYGGENEQFF.

The gene calls are TRBV9 and TRBJ2-3, with 10 bases matching TRBD1. The CDR3 covers 16 residues. Germline CDR1 and CDR2: SGDLS and YYNGEE. V shed 4 bases, J shed 5 bases, and the junction held 10 bases outside the gene matches. The CDR3 region is CASSSYRGQGKDTQYF. The CDR3 DNA follows: TGTGCCAGCAGCTCTTACCGGGGACAGGGGAAAGATACGCAGTATTTT.

The chain has TRBV5-1 and TRBJ2-1; 16 nucleotides align to TRBD2. The V segment lost 4 bases and the J segment 9 bases; nucleotides outside the gene matches: 4. From germline, CDR1 is SGHRS and CDR2 YFSETQ. The CDR3 loop spans 15 amino acids. CDR3 DNA: TGCGCCAGCAGCCAGGGACTAGCGGGGGGGATTGAGCAGTTCTTC. It translates to CASSQGLAGGIEQFF. Variable domain in full (rest from reference TRBV5-1 and TRBJ2-1): KAGVTQTPRYLIKTRGQQVTLSCSPISGHRSVSWYQQTPGQGLQFLFEYFSETQRNKGNFPGRFSGRQFSNSRSEMNVSTLELGDSALYLCASSQGLAGGIEQFFGPGTRLTVL.

The chain couples TRBV12-3 or TRBV12-4 to TRBJ2-7, with a weak D call TRBD1 (6 bases). The CDR3 contains 13 residues. The germline V and J ends were trimmed by 8 bases and 3 bases, with 14 bases remaining between them. DNA for the CDR3: TGTGCCAGCGCCCTCACAGGGTTCTACGAGCAGTACTTC. It encodes CASALTGFYEQYF.